Sequencing of this T cell receptor beta chain was carried out in a study of beta chain features in type 1 diabetes. Points from the study as a whole: PCR may have favored shorter templates equally in patients and controls.

A remark on this clone: As yet, its antigen is unknown. Given a much more abundant clone one base away, this may be a read error. Different DNA sequences within this sample yield the same CDR3.

The germline V gene encodes CDR1 SEHNR and CDR2 FQNEAQ (reference sequence). The CDR3 is 11 residues long. The ends were cut back, 5 bases at V and 1 base at J, with 3 bases in the middle. Reverse transcription of all isolated RNA meant that expressed TCRB transcripts were sequenced. Generated by immunoSEQ multiplex PCR, the TCRdb table keeps only in-frame clones and is missing some. In the table there are just over 450,000 clones, approximately 30% of which are singletons. The specimen was naive CD4+ T cells from blood. V gene TRBV7-9 combines with J gene TRBJ2-7; D ambiguous. This clonotype originated in a man aged 18-30 years in good health. This chain's CDR3 is CASSPSYEQYF. CDR3 sequence (DNA): TGTGCCAGCAGCCCTTCCTACGAGCAGTACTTC.